A single sample is the source of the 5 T cell receptor beta chains below, sequenced in a study of long-term antiretroviral therapy in people with HIV. They ran version v3.0 of the immunoSEQ assay at survey level. Libraries were prepared by immunoSEQ multiplex PCR; TCRdb keeps only in-frame clonotypes and omits some of them. Of tens of thousands of clones listed, 86% are singletons. The material was unsorted PBMCs, obtained 1.3 years after starting antiretroviral therapy. The source of these receptors is a man in his sixties with HIV.

This chain links TRBV7-9 with TRBJ1-4, with 8 bases that match TRBD1. The trim removed 4 bases at V and 7 bases at J, leaving 11 bases unmatched. CDR1 is SEHNR and CDR2 is FQNEAQ in the germline V gene (reference sequence). CDR3 length: 16 amino acids. The CDR3 nucleotides read TGTGCCAGCAGCTCGTCCCGGGACAGGCTGGGTGAAAAACTGTTTTTT. Protein product: CASSSSRDRLGEKLFF.

This chain's CDR3 is CASSQLGGRALDEQFF. The CDR3 nucleotides are TGCGCCAGCAGCCAGCTGGGCGGGAGGGCCCTCGATGAGCAGTTCTTC. The V call is TRBV5-1, the J call TRBJ2-1; 9 bases are a match to TRBD2. The CDR3 runs to 16 residues. Trimming removed 4 bases from V and 8 bases from J; junction bases left unmatched: 13. In germline, CDR1 is SGHRS, CDR2 YFSETQ.

CDR3 coding DNA: TGTGCCAGCAGCCACGGACAGGGGTTATACAATGAGCAGTTCTTC. It is translated as CASSHGQGLYNEQFF. The rearrangement joins TRBV7-9 to TRBJ2-1, with 9 bases matching TRBD1. The germline gives CDR1 SEHNR, CDR2 FQNEAQ (reference sequence). CDR3 length: 15 amino acids. V shed 5 bases, J shed 4 bases, and the junction held 6 bases outside the gene matches.

The J gene is TRBJ2-1, the V gene TRBV27; TRBD2 matches 10 bases. V was clipped by 0 bases and J by 7 bases; unmatched bases: 9. The CDR3 loop spans 17 amino acids. In germline, CDR1 is MNHEY, CDR2 SMNVEV (reference sequence). CDR3 sequence: CASSLSLAGGAANEQFF. The CDR3 DNA is TGTGCCAGCAGTTTATCCTTAGCGGGGGGCGCCGCAAATGAGCAGTTCTTC.

The CDR3 sequence is CASSLGRGSAYEQYF. Here the CDR3 DNA reads TGCGCCAGCAGCTTGGGCCGGGGGTCGGCATACGAGCAGTACTTC. The chain uses TRBV5-1 and TRBJ2-7, with a possible D match to TRBD2 (6 bases). This CDR3 comprises 15 residues. Germline V lookup: CDR1 SGHRS, CDR2 YFSETQ. Trimming cost V 0 bases and J 4 bases, with 14 bases left between them.